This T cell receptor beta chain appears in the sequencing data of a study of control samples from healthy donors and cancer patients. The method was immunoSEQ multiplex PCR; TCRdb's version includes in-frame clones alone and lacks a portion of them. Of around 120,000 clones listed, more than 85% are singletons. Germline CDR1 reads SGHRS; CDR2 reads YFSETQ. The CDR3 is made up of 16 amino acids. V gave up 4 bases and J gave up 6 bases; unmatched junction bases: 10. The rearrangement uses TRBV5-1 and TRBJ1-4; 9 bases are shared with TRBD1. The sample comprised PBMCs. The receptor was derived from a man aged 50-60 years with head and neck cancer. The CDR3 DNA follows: TGCGCCAGCAGCCATCTAACAGGGGGCCGGTATGAAAAACTGTTTTTT. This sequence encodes CASSHLTGGRYEKLFF.